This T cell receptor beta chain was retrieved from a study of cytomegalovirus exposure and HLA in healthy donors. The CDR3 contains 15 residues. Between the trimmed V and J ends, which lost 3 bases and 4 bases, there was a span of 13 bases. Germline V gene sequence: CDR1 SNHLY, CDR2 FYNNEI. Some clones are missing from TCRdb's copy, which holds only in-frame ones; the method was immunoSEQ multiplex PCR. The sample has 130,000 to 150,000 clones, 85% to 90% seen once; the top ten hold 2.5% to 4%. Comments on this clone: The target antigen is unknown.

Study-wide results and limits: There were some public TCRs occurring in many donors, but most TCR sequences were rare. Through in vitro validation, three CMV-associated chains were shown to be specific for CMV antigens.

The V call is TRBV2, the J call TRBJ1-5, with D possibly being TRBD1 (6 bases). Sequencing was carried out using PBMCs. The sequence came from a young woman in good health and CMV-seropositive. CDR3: CASSEGATQNQPQHF. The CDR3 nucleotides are TGTGCCAGCAGTGAGGGGGCCACCCAAAATCAGCCCCAGCATTTT.